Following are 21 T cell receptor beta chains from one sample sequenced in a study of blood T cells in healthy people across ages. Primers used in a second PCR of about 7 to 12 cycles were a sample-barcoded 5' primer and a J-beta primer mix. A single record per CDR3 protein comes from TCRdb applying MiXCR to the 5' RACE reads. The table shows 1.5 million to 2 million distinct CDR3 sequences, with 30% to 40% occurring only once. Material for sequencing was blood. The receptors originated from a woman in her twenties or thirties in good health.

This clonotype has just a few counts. CDR3: CASSLGAGASGDEQFF. CDR3 nucleotide sequence: TGTGCCAGCAGCTTGGGAGCGGGGGCATCGGGGGATGAGCAGTTCTTC. This chain uses TRBV7-8 with TRBJ2-1; 8 positions match TRBD2. V dropped 3 bases and J dropped 8; count of bases not matched to a gene: 12. The CDR3 loop spans 16 amino acids. The germline gives CDR1 SGHVS, CDR2 FQNEAQ.

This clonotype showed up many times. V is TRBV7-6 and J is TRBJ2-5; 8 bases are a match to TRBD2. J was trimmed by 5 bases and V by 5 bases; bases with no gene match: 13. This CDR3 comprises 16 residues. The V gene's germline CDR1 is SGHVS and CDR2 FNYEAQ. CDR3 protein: CASSPSGRISWETQYF. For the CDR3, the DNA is TGTGCCAGCAGCCCAAGCGGGAGAATCTCGTGGGAGACCCAGTACTTC.

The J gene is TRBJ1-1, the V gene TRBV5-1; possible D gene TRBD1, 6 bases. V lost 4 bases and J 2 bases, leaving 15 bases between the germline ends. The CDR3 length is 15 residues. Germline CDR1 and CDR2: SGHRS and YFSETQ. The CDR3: CASSTSGEKNTEAFF. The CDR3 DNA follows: TGCGCCAGCAGCACTTCAGGGGAGAAAAACACTGAAGCTTTCTTT.

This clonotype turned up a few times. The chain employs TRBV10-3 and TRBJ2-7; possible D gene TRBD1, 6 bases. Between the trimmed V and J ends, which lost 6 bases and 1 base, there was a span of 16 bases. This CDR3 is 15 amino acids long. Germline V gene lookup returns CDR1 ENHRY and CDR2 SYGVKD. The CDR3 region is CAISLGGGKSYEQYF. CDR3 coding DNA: TGTGCCATCAGCTTGGGTGGGGGCAAGTCCTACGAGCAGTACTTC.

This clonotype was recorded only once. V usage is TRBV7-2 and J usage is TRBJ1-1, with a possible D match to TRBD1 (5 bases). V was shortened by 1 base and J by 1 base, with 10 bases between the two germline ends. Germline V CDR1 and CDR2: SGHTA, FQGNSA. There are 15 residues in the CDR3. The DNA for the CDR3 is TGTGCCAGCAGCTTAGAGTGGGGGGGGAACACTGAAGCTTTCTTT. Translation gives CASSLEWGGNTEAFF.

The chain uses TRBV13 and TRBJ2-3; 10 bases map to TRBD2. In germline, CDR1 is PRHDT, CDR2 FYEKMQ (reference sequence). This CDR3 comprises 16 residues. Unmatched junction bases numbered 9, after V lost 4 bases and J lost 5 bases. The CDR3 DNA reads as TGTGCCAGCAGCTCCAGAGCGGGGGGGACTGGAGATACGCAGTATTTT. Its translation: CASSSRAGGTGDTQYF.

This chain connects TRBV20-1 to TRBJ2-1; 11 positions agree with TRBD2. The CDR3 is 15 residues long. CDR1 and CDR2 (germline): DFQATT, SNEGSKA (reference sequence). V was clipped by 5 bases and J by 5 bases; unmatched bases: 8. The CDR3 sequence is CSALYSGRADNEQFF. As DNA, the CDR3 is TGCAGTGCTCTATATAGCGGGAGGGCCGACAATGAGCAGTTCTTC.

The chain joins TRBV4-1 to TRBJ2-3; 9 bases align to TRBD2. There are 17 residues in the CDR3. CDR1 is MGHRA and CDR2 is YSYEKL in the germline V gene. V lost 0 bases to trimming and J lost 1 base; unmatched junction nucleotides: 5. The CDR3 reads CASSQEGAGGRTDTQYF. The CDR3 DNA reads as TGCGCCAGCAGCCAAGAAGGCGCGGGGGGGCGCACAGATACGCAGTATTTT.

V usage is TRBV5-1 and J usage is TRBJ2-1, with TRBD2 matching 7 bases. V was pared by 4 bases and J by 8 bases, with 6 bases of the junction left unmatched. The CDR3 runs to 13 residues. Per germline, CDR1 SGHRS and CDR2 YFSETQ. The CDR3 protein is CASSLRLADEQFF. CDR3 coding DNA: TGCGCCAGCAGCCTTCGACTAGCCGATGAGCAGTTCTTC.

The CDR3 DNA sequence: TGCAGTGCTAGAGTCGGTGGCTACACCTTC. Its translation: CSARVGGYTF. V and J are TRBV20-1 and TRBJ1-2; no definite D call. CDR3 length: 10 amino acids. Trimming left V 1 base short and J 7 bases short, with 4 bases between. Germline V gives CDR1 DFQATT, CDR2 SNEGSKA (reference sequence).

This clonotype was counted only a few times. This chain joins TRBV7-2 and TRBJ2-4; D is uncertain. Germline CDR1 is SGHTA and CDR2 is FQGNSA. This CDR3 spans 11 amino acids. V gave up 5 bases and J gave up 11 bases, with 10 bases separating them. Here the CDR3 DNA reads TGTGCCAGCAGCCTATGGGGATTTCAGTACTTC. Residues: CASSLWGFQYF.

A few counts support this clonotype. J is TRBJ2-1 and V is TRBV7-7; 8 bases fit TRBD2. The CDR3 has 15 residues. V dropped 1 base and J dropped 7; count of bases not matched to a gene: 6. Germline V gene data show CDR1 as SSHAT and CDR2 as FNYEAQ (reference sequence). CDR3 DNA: TGTGCCAGCAGCTTAGGCGGGGGGCCGGCTAATGAGCAGTTCTTC. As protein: CASSLGGGPANEQFF.

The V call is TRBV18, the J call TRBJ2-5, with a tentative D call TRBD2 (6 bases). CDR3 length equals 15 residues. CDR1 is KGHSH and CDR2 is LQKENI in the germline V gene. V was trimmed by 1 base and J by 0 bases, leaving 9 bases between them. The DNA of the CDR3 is TGTGCCAGCTCACCACTAGCGGCCTACCAAGAGACCCAGTACTTC. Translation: CASSPLAAYQETQYF.

CDR3 DNA sequence: TGTGCCAGCAGCCTGGGGGGGACGGACATTCAGTACTTC. Protein product: CASSLGGTDIQYF. The chain recombines TRBV5-6 with TRBJ2-4; 7 nucleotides line up with TRBD2. This CDR3 is 13 amino acids long. Germline CDR1 SGHDT, CDR2 YYEEEE. With 4 bases clipped from V and 8 bases from J, the junction kept 6 bases outside the gene matches. The complete variable domain, with remaining parts taken from reference TRBV5-6 and TRBJ2-4, reads DAGVTQSPTHLIKTRGQQVTLRCSPKSGHDTVSWYQQALGQGPQFIFQYYEEEERQRGNFPDRFSGHQFPNYSSELNVNALLLGDSALYLCASSLGGTDIQYFGAGTRLSVL.

The CDR3 bases are TGTGCCAGCTCACCACCGACTAGTCGGGAGACCCAGTACTTC. It is translated as CASSPPTSRETQYF. The chain uses TRBV18 and TRBJ2-5; possible D gene TRBD2, 6 bases. This CDR3 has 14 residues. Germline V gene sequence: CDR1 KGHSH, CDR2 LQKENI. The germline V and J ends were trimmed by 0 bases and 5 bases, with 10 bases remaining between them.

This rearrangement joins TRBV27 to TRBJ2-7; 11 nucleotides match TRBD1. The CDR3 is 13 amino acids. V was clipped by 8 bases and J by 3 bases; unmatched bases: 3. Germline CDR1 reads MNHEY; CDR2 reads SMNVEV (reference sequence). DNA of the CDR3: TGTGCCAGCGGACAGGGGGCCAACTACGAGCAGTACTTC. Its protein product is CASGQGANYEQYF.

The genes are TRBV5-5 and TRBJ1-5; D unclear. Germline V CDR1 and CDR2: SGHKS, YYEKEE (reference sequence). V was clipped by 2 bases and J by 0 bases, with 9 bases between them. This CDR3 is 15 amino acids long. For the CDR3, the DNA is TGTGCCAGCAGCTTAGAGACTTATAGCAATCAGCCCCAGCATTTT. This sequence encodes CASSLETYSNQPQHF. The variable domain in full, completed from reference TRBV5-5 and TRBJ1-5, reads DAGVTQSPTHLIKTRGQQVTLRCSPISGHKSVSWYQQVLGQGPQFIFQYYEKEERGRGNFPDRFSARQFPNYSSELNVNALLLGDSALYLCASSLETYSNQPQHFGDGTRLSIL.

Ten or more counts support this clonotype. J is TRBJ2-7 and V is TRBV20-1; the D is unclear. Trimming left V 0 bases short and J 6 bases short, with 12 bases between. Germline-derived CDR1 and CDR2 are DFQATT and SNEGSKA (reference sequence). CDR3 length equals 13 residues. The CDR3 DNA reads TGCAGTGCTAGAGAAGTGAACTTAGGCGAGCAGTACTTC. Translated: CSAREVNLGEQYF.

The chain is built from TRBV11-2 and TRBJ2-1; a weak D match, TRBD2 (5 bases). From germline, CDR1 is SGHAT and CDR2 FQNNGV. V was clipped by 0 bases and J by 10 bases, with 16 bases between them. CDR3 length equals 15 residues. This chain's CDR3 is CASSLDNVGIGEQFF. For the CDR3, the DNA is TGTGCCAGCAGCTTAGATAACGTCGGGATAGGGGAGCAGTTCTTC.

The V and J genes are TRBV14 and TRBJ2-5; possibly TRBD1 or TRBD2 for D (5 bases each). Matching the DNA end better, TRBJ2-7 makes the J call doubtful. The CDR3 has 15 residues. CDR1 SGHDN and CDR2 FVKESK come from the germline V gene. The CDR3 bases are TGTGCCAGCAGCCAGTTCGGGGCCTCAGCCTACGAGCAGTACTTC. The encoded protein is CASSQFGASAYEQYF.

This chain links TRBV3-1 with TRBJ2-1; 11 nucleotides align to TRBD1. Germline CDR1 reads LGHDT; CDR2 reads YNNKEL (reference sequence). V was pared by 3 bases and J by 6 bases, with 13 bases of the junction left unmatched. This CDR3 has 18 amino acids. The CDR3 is CASSQDRGPTIKFNEQFF. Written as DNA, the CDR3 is TGTGCCAGCAGCCAGGACAGGGGGCCCACCATCAAATTCAATGAGCAGTTCTTC.